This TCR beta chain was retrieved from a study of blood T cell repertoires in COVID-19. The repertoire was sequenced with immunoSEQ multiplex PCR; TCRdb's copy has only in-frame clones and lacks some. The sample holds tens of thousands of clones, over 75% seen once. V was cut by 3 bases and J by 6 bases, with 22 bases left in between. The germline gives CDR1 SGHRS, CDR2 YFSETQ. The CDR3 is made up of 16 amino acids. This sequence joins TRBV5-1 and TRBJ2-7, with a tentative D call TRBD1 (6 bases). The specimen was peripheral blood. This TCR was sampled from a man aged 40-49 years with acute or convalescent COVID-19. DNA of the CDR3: TGCGCCAGCAGCTCCCCGCGAGGGGGAAAACCTCTCGAGCAGTACTTC. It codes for CASSSPRGGKPLEQYF. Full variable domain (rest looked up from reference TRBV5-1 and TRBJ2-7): KAGVTQTPRYLIKTRGQQVTLSCSPISGHRSVSWYQQTPGQGLQFLFEYFSETQRNKGNFPGRFSGRQFSNSRSEMNVSTLELGDSALYLCASSSPRGGKPLEQYFGPGTRLTVT.